This T cell receptor (beta chain) originates from a study of cytomegalovirus exposure and HLA in healthy donors. The wider study: Genotyping of some 400 donors showed that around 85% belonged to the Caucasian-associated ancestry cluster. Regarding the study as a whole: Analyzed later, association rates of TCRs varied across HLA loci, with DRB1 most and HLA-C fewest.

PCR employed 60 Vbeta and 13 Jbeta primers. Measured with immunoSEQ multiplex PCR; TCRdb has only the in-frame clones, and not every one. The table shows about 110,000 clones, with around 81% occurring only once. This clone was picked up a small number of times. Its antigen is undetermined. There are 18 residues in the CDR3. The germline V gene has CDR1 MNHEY and CDR2 SMNVEV (reference sequence). The V and J ends lost 3 bases and 0 bases respectively, with 15 bases between them. The source is a woman aged 25 to 39 in good health and CMV-seronegative. The chain employs TRBV27 and TRBJ2-6; D gene uncertain. Sample: PBMCs. CDR3 in DNA: TGTGCCAGCAGTTTTCAAAGCCCACTCTACTCTGGGGCCAACGTCCTGACTTTC. It is translated as CASSFQSPLYSGANVLTF.